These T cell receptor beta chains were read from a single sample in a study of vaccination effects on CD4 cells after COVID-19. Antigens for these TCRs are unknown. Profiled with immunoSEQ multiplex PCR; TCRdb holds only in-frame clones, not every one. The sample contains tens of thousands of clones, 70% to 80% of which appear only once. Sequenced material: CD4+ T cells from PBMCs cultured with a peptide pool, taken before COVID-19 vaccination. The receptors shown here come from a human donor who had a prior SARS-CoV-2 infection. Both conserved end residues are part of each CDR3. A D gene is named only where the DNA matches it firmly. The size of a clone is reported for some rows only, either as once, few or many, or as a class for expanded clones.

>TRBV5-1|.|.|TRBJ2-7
TGCGCCAGCAGCTTGGAGGCAGGGAGCAACGAGCAGTACTTC
CASSLEAGSNEQYF
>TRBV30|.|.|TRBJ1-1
TGTGCCTGGAGTGCGACAGGTTGGCCTGAAGCTTTCTTT
CAWSATGWPEAFF
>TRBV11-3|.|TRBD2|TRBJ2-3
TGTGCCAGCAGCTTAGACCCCCAGCGGGGGAGCACAGATACGCAGTATTTT
CASSLDPQRGSTDTQYF
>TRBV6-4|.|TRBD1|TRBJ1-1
TGTGCCAGCAGTGACTCATCAGGGGGCTACACTGAAGCTTTCTTT
CASSDSSGGYTEAFF
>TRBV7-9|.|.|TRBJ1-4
TGTGCCAGCAGCTTAGGGTCAGGGTCAAATGAAAAACTGTTTTTT
CASSLGSGSNEKLFF
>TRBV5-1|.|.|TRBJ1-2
TGCGCCAGCAGCTTGGTTTCCGGCTATGGCTACACCTTC
CASSLVSGYGYTF
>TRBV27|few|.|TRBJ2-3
TGTGCCAGCAGTTTATTACCTTATAGCACAGATACGCAGTATTTT
CASSLLPYSTDTQYF
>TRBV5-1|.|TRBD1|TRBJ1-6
TGCGCCAGCAGCCGATTGACAGGGGATAATTCACCCCTCCACTTT
CASSRLTGDNSPLHF
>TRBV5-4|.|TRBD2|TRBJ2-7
TGTGCCAGCAGCCTAGCGGGGGGGCAAAGGACCGAGCAGTACTTC
CASSLAGGQRTEQYF
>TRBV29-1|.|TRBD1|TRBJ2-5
TGCAGCGTTGAAGGAGACAGGGTTCGCGCGACCCAGTACTTC
CSVEGDRVRATQYF
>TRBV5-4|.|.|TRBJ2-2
TGTGCCAGCAGCTTAAAACTAGGACGCACCGGGGAGCTGTTTTTT
CASSLKLGRTGELFF
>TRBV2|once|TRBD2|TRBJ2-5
TGTGCCAGCAGTGGGGGGGGTCCGGGGGATTCGTGGGAGACCCAGTACTTC
CASSGGGPGDSWETQYF
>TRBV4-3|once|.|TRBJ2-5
TGCGCCAGCAGCCAAGATCTCGCCTTGGGGGTCCAAGAGACCCAGTACTTC
CASSQDLALGVQETQYF
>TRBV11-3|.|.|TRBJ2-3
TGTGCCAGCAGCTTGGGGGGGCCGACAGATACGCAGTATTTT
CASSLGGPTDTQYF
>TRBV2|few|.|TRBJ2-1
TGTGCCAGCAGTGGGTTTGGCTCCAGTAATGAGCAGTTCTTC
CASSGFGSSNEQFF
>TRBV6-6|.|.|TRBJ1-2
TGTGCCAGCAGGCCCACCTTTATCGGATACTATGGCTACACCTTC
CASRPTFIGYYGYTF
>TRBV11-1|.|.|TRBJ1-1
TGTGCCAGCAGCTTCCGCGGGGAGAACACTGAAGCTTTCTTT
CASSFRGENTEAFF
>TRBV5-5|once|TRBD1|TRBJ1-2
TGTGCCAGCAGAGCAGGACAGGGGGTAATAGCTAACTATGGCTACACCTTC
CASRAGQGVIANYGYTF
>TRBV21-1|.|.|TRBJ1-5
TGTGCCAGCAGCACGCCTTTCATCGACATTCGAAATCAGCCCCAGCATTTT
CASSTPFIDIRNQPQHF
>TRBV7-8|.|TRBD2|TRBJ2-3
TGTGCCAGCAGTCGGACTAGCGGGAGCACAGATACGCAGTATTTT
CASSRTSGSTDTQYF
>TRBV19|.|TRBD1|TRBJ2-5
TGTGCCAGTAGTATCCTGAGGACAGGGGGCGCGGGTCGAGAGACCCAGTACTTC
CASSILRTGGAGRETQYF
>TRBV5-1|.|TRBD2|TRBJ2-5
TGCGCCAGCAGCTTTGGGACTAGCGGCTACCAAGAGACCCAGTACTTC
CASSFGTSGYQETQYF
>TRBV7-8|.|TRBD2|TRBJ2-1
TGTGCCAGCAGCTTGCGACTAGCGGGTTTCTATGAGCAGTTCTTC
CASSLRLAGFYEQFF
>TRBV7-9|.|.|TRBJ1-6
TGTGCCAGCAGCTCGTGGGACACCAATAATTCACCCCTCCACTTT
CASSSWDTNNSPLHF
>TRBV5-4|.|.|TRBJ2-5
TGTGCCAGCAGCGACAATCGAAAGGGGGAGACCCAGTACTTC
CASSDNRKGETQYF
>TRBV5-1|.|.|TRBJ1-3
TGCGCCAGCAGCTTGAGTCCAGGGGCAGGAAACACCATATATTTT
CASSLSPGAGNTIYF
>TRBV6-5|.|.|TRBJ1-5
TGTGCCAGCAGCCTCATAGCCACGCAGCCCCAGCATTTT
CASSLIATQPQHF
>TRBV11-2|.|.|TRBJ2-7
TGTGCCAGCAGCTCAGGACAGAGGATTGAGCAGTACTTC
CASSSGQRIEQYF
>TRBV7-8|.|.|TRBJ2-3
TGTGCCAGCAGCTTAGTGCTGGGAAGCACAGATACGCAGTATTTT
CASSLVLGSTDTQYF
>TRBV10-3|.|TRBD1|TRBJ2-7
TGTGCCATCAGTGCCGGGACAGGGCGCCGCTACGAGCAGTACTTC
CAISAGTGRRYEQYF
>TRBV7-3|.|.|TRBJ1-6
TGTGCCAGCAGCTTATCCTTTGGAAATTCACCCCTCCACTTT
CASSLSFGNSPLHF
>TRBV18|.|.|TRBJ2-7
TGTGCCAGCTCCGGGACCTCCTACGAGCAGTACTTC
CASSGTSYEQYF
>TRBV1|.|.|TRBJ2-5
TGCACCAGCAGCCAATCCGGGACAAGTCCAGAGACCCAGTACTTC
CTSSQSGTSPETQYF
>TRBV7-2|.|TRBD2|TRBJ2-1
TGTGCCAGCAGCCCCGGGATAGCGGGAGTTAAGCAGTTCTTC
CASSPGIAGVKQFF
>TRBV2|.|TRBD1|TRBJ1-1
TGTGCCAGCACCGGGACAGGGGGCCCAAGCACTGAAGCTTTCTTT
CASTGTGGPSTEAFF
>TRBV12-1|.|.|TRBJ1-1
TGTGCCAGCATGACAGGGAGAAATGAAGCTTTCTTT
CASMTGRNEAFF
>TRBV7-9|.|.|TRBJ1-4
TGTGCCAGCAGCTTAGGGGAGCAGGGATGGGAAAAACTGTTTTTT
CASSLGEQGWEKLFF
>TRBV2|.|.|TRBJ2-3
TGTGCCAGCAGGGTGGATACGCAGTATTTT
CASRVDTQYF
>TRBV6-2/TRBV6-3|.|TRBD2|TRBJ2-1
TGTGCCAGCAGTTACTCGAGAGTAGGGGCTAGCGGGAGCCCCCCTTACAATGAGCAGTTCTTC
CASSYSRVGASGSPPYNEQFF
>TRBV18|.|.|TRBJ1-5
TGTGCCAGCTCACTGTTTAGGGCAGGGGCCGATCAGCCCCAGCATTTT
CASSLFRAGADQPQHF
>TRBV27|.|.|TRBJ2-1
TGTGCCAGATCCGACAATGAGCAGTTCTTC
CARSDNEQFF
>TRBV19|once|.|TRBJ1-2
TGTGCCAGTAGCTCGGCGGGGGGGCGCGTTGGCTACACCTTC
CASSSAGGRVGYTF
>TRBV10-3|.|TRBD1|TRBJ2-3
TGTGCCATCAGTGAGTTCGGGACAGGGGGCTCAGATACGCAGTATTTT
CAISEFGTGGSDTQYF
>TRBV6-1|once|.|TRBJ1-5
TGTGCCAGCAGTGATTTTAGGGTAGGCAATCAGCCCCAGCATTTT
CASSDFRVGNQPQHF
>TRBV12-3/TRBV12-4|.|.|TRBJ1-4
TGTGCCAGCAGTTTCCCAAGCAGAGAAAAACTGTTTTTT
CASSFPSREKLFF
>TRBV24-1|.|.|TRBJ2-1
TGTGCCACCAGTGATTACAATGAGCAGTTCTTC
CATSDYNEQFF